The present T cell receptor (beta chain) was sequenced within a study of CD4+ T cells in melanoma (dated 2022 in TCRdb). The study in broad terms: Neoantigen-specific CD4+ T cells in human melanoma were what the study investigated. The full study reports these points: Diverse differentiation states were reported to be shown by neoantigen-specific CD4+ T cells in melanoma. The report described a correlation between neoantigen-specific CD4+ T cells and the function of CD8+ T cells, macrophages and B cells.

Notes on this clone: Its antigen remains unidentified. Base qualities were left out, and no much larger clone turns up one base away.

The donors were melanoma patients. Library prep was done by the immunoSEQ multiplex PCR assay. TCRdb obtained this table from immuneACCESS and retained in-frame rearrangements with V and J assigned. These tables miss some clones; where compared with another copy, unresolved V genes account for less than half of the shortfall, and the remainder is unexplained. This sample comprises about 18,000 clones, around 82% of them detected only once. Of the sample, around 5% falls within the top ten clones. The CDR3 has 15 amino acids, counting the end cysteine and phenylalanine. The retained sequence is limited to the CDR3, 45 bases, with the frame set at the first base. The germline V end is reduced by 3 bases and the J end by 5 bases; junction bases left unmatched: 4. In the germline V gene, CDR1 corresponds to MDHEN and CDR2 to SYDVKM.

Recombination linked TRBV28 to TRBJ1-6, with TRBD1 matching 7 junction bases. The receptor was derived from a human donor with melanoma. Sequenced material: cells from a culture (not recorded whether cultured in vitro). The CDR3 region reads CASSFQGQDNSPLHF. The nucleotide sequence is TGTGCCAGCAGTTTCCAAGGACAGGATAATTCACCCCTCCACTTT.